Listed here are 9 T cell receptor beta chains from one sample, sequenced in a study of blood T cell repertoires in COVID-19. Libraries were prepared by immunoSEQ multiplex PCR; TCRdb keeps only in-frame clonotypes and omits some of them. Of about 440,000 clones listed, roughly 87% are singletons. Input material: PBMCs or T cells enriched from blood (not recorded which). These receptors all stem from a man aged 18 to 30 who had recovered from COVID-19.

The chain carries TRBV27 and TRBJ2-5; 10 bases agree with TRBD1. This CDR3 comprises 15 residues. Germline lookup yields CDR1 MNHEY and CDR2 SMNVEV (reference sequence). The junction had 2 bases not matched to a gene; V was cut back by 4 bases and J by 0 bases. The CDR3 protein is CASSWTGGDQETQYF. In DNA, the CDR3 is TGTGCCAGCAGTTGGACAGGGGGAGACCAAGAGACCCAGTACTTC.

This clone was counted only a few times. The rearrangement uses TRBV2 and TRBJ2-3; 11 bases match TRBD2. V gave up 8 bases and J gave up 0 bases; unmatched junction bases: 4. CDR1 and CDR2 (germline): SNHLY, FYNNEI. The CDR3 consists of 15 residues. This CDR3 reads CASGTSGGSTDTQYF. In DNA, the CDR3 is TGTGCCAGCGGTACTAGCGGGGGTAGCACAGATACGCAGTATTTT. The variable domain in full, with the rest retrieved from reference TRBV2 and TRBJ2-3, is EPEVTQTPSHQVTQMGQEVILRCVPISNHLYFYWYRQILGQKVEFLVSFYNNEISEKSEIFDDQFSVERPDGSNFTLKIRSTKLEDSAMYFCASGTSGGSTDTQYFGPGTRLTVL.

This chain joins TRBV10-3 and TRBJ2-7; 9 bases map to TRBD2. The CDR3 is 16 residues long. CDR1 is ENHRY, CDR2 SYGVKD, per germline. Trimming removed 2 bases from V and 1 base from J; junction bases left unmatched: 6. The CDR3 nucleotides are TGTGCCATCAGTGAGACGGGACTAGCAGGGTCCTACGAGCAGTACTTC. Its protein is CAISETGLAGSYEQYF.

The gene calls are TRBV5-6 and TRBJ1-5; tentative D call: TRBD1 (5 bases). The CDR3 loop spans 16 amino acids. Between the trimmed V and J ends, which lost 3 bases and 7 bases, there was a span of 20 bases. The germline CDR1 and CDR2 sequences are SGHDT and YYEEEE. The CDR3 here is CASSSRLGQGVQPQHF. The CDR3 region has the DNA TGTGCCAGCAGCTCCAGGTTGGGTCAGGGCGTACAGCCCCAGCATTTT.

The chain joins TRBV15 to TRBJ1-1, with D maybe TRBD1 (5 bases). The germline V gene has CDR1 LNHNV and CDR2 YYDKDF (reference sequence). V dropped 3 bases and J dropped 2 bases, with 10 bases sitting between them. The CDR3 sequence is 14 residues long. CDR3 sequence reads: CATSSRGANTEAFF. In nucleotides, the CDR3 is TGTGCCACCAGCAGCCGCGGGGCAAACACTGAAGCTTTCTTT.

The genes are TRBV7-6 and TRBJ1-5; 9 bases fit TRBD1. Germline CDR1 SGHVS, CDR2 FNYEAQ. After removal of 5 bases from V and 7 bases from J, the junction contained 9 bases not matched to a gene. This CDR3 contains 15 residues. DNA for the CDR3: TGTGCCAGCAGCCCTGGGACAGGGTTGAGGCAGCCCCAGCATTTT. It is translated as CASSPGTGLRQPQHF. The variable domain in full, completed from reference TRBV7-6 and TRBJ1-5, reads GAGVSQSPRYKVTKRGQDVALRCDPISGHVSLYWYRQALGQGPEFLTYFNYEAQQDKSGLPNDRFSAERPEGSISTLTIQRTEQRDSAMYRCASSPGTGLRQPQHFGDGTRLSIL.

The chain employs TRBV11-3 and TRBJ1-2; D not certain. CDR3 length: 13 amino acids. V lost 5 bases to trimming and J lost 7 bases, with 14 bases between them. Germline CDR1 SGHNT, CDR2 YENEEA. The CDR3 DNA is TGTGCCAGCAGCCCTGGCGGGAACAGTGGCTACACCTTC. As protein: CASSPGGNSGYTF. Together with reference TRBV11-3 and TRBJ1-2, the CDR3 gives the full variable domain: EAGVVQSPRYKIIEKKQPVAFWCNPISGHNTLYWYLQNLGQGPELLIRYENEEAVDDSQLPKDRFSAERLKGVDSTLKIQPAELGDSAVYLCASSPGGNSGYTFGSGTRLTVV.

This chain joins TRBV3-1 (or the pseudogene TRBV3-2) and TRBJ2-5; D remains unclear. The CDR3 spans 15 residues. Trimming removed 4 bases from V and 1 base from J, with 13 bases in between. Germline V gene lookup returns CDR1 LGHDT and CDR2 YNNKEL (reference sequence). CDR3 loop: CASSPSPEPQETQYF. In DNA, the CDR3 is TGTGCCAGCAGCCCTTCGCCGGAGCCCCAAGAGACCCAGTACTTC.

This sequence joins TRBV18 and TRBJ1-3; 7 bases match TRBD1. V gave up 4 bases and J gave up 0 bases; unmatched junction bases: 6. From germline, CDR1 is KGHSH and CDR2 LQKENI. This CDR3 contains 16 residues. CDR3 protein: CASSRSRDSSGNTIYF. CDR3 nucleotide sequence: TGTGCCAGCTCACGCAGCCGGGACAGCTCTGGAAACACCATATATTTT.